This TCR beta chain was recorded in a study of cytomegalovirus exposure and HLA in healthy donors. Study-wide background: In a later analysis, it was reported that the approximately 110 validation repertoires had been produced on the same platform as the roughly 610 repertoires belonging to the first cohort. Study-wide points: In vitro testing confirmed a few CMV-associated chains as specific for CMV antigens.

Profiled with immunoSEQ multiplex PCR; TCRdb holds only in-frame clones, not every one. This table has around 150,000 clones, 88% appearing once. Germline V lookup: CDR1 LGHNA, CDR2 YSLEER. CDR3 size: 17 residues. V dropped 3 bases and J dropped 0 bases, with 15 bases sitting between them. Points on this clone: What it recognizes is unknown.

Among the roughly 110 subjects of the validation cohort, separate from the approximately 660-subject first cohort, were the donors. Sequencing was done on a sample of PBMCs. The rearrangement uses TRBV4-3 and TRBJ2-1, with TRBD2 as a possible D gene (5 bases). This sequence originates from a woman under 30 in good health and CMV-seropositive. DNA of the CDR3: TGCGCCAGCAGCCACGTCCCCACAGCGGACTCCTACAATGAGCAGTTCTTC. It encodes CASSHVPTADSYNEQFF.